Detailed here is one T cell receptor beta chain. Its antigen is currently not known. Per-nucleotide qualities are absent, and no much larger clonotype sits a single base away. Receptor libraries were prepared by the immunoSEQ multiplex PCR assay. For the multiplex PCR, a mixture combining 60 forward primers for TCR Vbeta segments and 13 reverse primers for TCR Jbeta segments was used. The CDR3 region of rearranged TCR beta genes was amplified from genomic DNA by a multiplex PCR assay. The Illumina HiSeq System was used to sequence the amplified TCR beta libraries as 87-base-pair reads. Concerning the study's data processing: A later analysis counted approximately 76 million unique TCR beta chains across the 650 to 700 repertoires, and 10 million to 12 million of these chains were shared by at least two donors. To remove PCR and sequencing errors, raw reads were error-corrected and collapsed into unique sequences using a nearest-neighbor algorithm that merged closely related sequences. Alignment of CDR3 sequences to IMGT reference sequences was used to assign V, D and J gene segments. For a sequence to be retained, a match of at least six nucleotides to both a V gene segment and a J gene segment was required. A rearrangement counted as productive if the CDR3 had no stop codons and remained in frame with V and J, and every other rearrangement counted as non-productive. CDR3 was defined by IMGT convention, running from the second conserved V-encoded cysteine to the conserved J-encoded phenylalanine. Sequences without an unambiguous match to a single V gene segment were excluded from the earlier analysis of 450 to 650 of the donors. An earlier analysis of almost 600 of the donors classified V segments as functional when productive rearrangements were above 56.7% and as segregating when the standard deviation between donors was above 5%. To diagnose cytomegalovirus status from the catalog of TCR beta chain sequences, a statistical classification framework was built. In a later analysis, V and J genes were assigned by comparing TCR nucleotide sequences against IMGT/GENE-DB human TR gene sequences. Using the TCRdist pipeline, a later analysis assigned CDR3 sequences along with most-parsimonious VDJ recombination scenarios. In a later analysis, each TCR beta chain was defined by its CDR3 amino acid sequence together with its V-gene family, and reads lacking a unique V-gene family were excluded. To address suspected cross-contamination and a sequencing artifact, a later analysis removed approximately 600 highly shared, low-generation-probability nucleotide sequences. In a later analysis, a clonal expansion index was calculated for each public chain from normalized within-repertoire ranks of inferred template counts. In a later analysis, generation probabilities were computed using a VDJ recombination model fitted to out-of-frame rearrangements, and the results were checked against IGoR. A later analysis scored TCR-TCR, TCR-HLA and TCR-CMV co-occurrence with hypergeometric tests, applying a repertoire-size bias correction to TCR pairs. In a later analysis, false discovery rates were estimated by permuting HLA or CMV assignments 20 times. In a later analysis, co-occurring TCRs were grouped using DBSCAN, and TCRdist sequence similarity was added for clustering within HLA-allele-positive subsets. For co-occurrence clustering, repertoires with fewer than 30,000 or more than 120,000 public chains were excluded, along with 5 or 6 repertoires with anomalous nucleotide sharing. The clones in this table, taken by TCRdb from immuneACCESS, are in-frame only. Not every clone is retained; where verified, under half of the shortfall comes from an unresolved V gene, and the cause of the rest is unknown. V and J calls and clone size are as listed in that table; D and trimming were resolved from the DNA. The sample has around 190,000 clones on record, more than 65% of them singletons. The ten top clones hold 1% to 1.5% of the sample.

The data were obtained in a study of cytomegalovirus exposure and HLA in healthy donors (dated by TCRdb to about 2017). In terms of the full investigation: An earlier analysis of approximately 640 of the donors reported approximately 300 Gb of sequence data and some 120 million unique TCR beta sequences from about 200 million T cells. Approximately 300 gigabases of sequencing data and 70 million to 100 million unique TCR sequences were included in an early release covering over 600 HLA-typed donors. Among the roughly 400 genotyped donors, roughly 80% belonged to the genetic ancestry cluster associated with self-reported Caucasian donors. The aim of the study was to test whether cataloging public T cell receptors could identify signatures of past pathogen exposure. The T cell repertoires of some 670 subjects were profiled by immunosequencing and related to cytomegalovirus serostatus. A separate validation cohort of roughly 130 different subjects was used in addition to the approximately 700-subject first cohort. To predict cytomegalovirus infection status, the study brought together high-throughput TCR immunosequencing, statistical association of individual TCRs with disease status, and machine learning. In a later analysis, previously published TCR beta repertoires from 600 to 850 donors were re-analyzed and high-resolution HLA genotyping was added so that TCR occurrence patterns could be studied. The later analysis used no new phenotypic data to find candidate immune exposures, relying instead on TCR beta sequences and their occurrence across donors. An earlier analysis of several hundred of the donors used high-throughput TCR beta sequencing to judge whether each TCR beta V gene segment behaved as functional or pseudogenic. Alongside the repertoire data, information on donor age, sex, ethnicity and CMV serostatus was compiled. A later genetic analysis used genome-wide SNP genotypes for about three fifths of the 666 donors, treating that subset as a discovery cohort. All discovery cohort repertoires had been generated using a single sequencing platform. HLA typing included class I and class II loci at four-digit resolution. Typing coverage differed by locus: A, B, C, DRB1 and DQB1 were typed in about 629-630 donors, DQA1 in about 510, DPA1 in around 580, and DPB1 in 450 to 490. Because of strong linkage in the cohort, 4 to 6 DR-DQ haplotypes were treated as single units for association and clustering. Among some 400 genotyped donors of the cohort, an average of approximately 240,000 unique TCR beta nucleotide sequences was sequenced per donor, of which approximately 19% were non-productive.

The cohort consisted of 650 to 850 healthy bone marrow donors. At the time of sampling, all cohort members were nominally healthy, though unrecorded immune exposures were likely present. The donor was CMV seropositive and belonged to the group of 250 to 300 seropositive cohort members. A peripheral blood sample was provided by each donor, and peripheral blood mononuclear cells were used for TCR beta sequencing. Genomic DNA was extracted from the blood cell samples with the Qiagen DNeasy Blood Extraction Kit. Broader findings and caveats from the paper: The only immune exposure information available for the cohort was CMV serostatus. Most TCR sequences were observed very rarely across donors, whereas some public TCRs were present in many individuals. Correlated functional status among segregating V segments might reflect linkage disequilibrium, but an unknown experimental factor could not be ruled out. In vitro tests confirmed that a few of the cytomegalovirus-associated TCR beta chains recognize cytomegalovirus antigens. This cohort had only TCR beta chains sequenced, and the lack of alpha or paired-chain data limited which features could be detected. Because the 87-base-pair reads could not distinguish some IMGT-functional V segments, including TRBV6-2 and TRBV6-3, those segments were excluded. The sequencing pipeline was judged likely to have produced a cluster of highly shared sequence variants as a technical artifact. According to the authors, the approach could potentially be generalized to other disease states and immunological phenotypes. HLA typing was unavailable for some donors at each locus, so association tests used only the typed subset. An earlier analysis of approximately 530 of the donors showed that most TCR beta V segments appeared in productive rearrangements either about 87% or about 30% of the time, which broadly matched IMGT annotations. A later analysis associated about 18,000 TCR beta sequences with specific HLA alleles at a false discovery rate of 0.05. A further reported finding was that TCR beta sequences accurately predicted the HLA-A and HLA-B alleles for most subjects in the first cohort. Several of the top co-occurrence clusters appeared to be linked to parvovirus B19, influenza, CMV and Epstein-Barr virus, according to a later analysis. In a later genetic analysis, a missense DCLRE1C variant was associated with V-gene and J-gene trimming of TCR beta chains, and the association was replicated in an independent cohort. When HLA alleles, especially DR and DQ, strongly co-occurred, TCR associations were difficult to assign to individual alleles. In a later analysis, HLA-associated TCR beta chains showed more clonal expansion and lower generation probabilities than non-associated chains that were equally common. A later analysis found that most CMV-associated TCR beta chains appeared HLA-restricted, with HLA associations seemingly driven largely by CMV exposure. According to a later analysis, TCR association rates differed among HLA loci, with DRB1 alleles showing the most associated TCRs and HLA-C alleles showing the fewest. Because counts were too low, around 18 rarely observed V segments, including chromosome 9 orphons, were left out of the earlier analysis of several hundred of the donors. In a later genetic analysis, fewer N-insertions in productive TCRs were reported among donors in an Asian-associated ancestry cluster than the roughly 670-donor mean. Cytomegalovirus status was reported to be diagnosed by the classifier with high specificity and sensitivity in both the original and validation cohorts. Presence/absence analyses assumed roughly uniform sequencing depth across donors, an assumption that may not hold. In the study, about 150 TCR beta chains were listed as associated with cytomegalovirus.

The CDR3 covers 17 residues, taking in both the cysteine and the phenylalanine. The kept DNA is CDR3 alone, 51 bases in frame from the first base. CDR1 SGHRS and CDR2 YFSETQ are derived from the germline V gene. V drops 0 bases and J drops 3 bases, leaving 19 bases in between. Rearrangement joined TRBV5-1 to TRBJ2-7; possibly the D gene is TRBD1, per 6 matching bases. The sequence came from a girl aged 2-15 years in good health and CMV-seropositive. Material for sequencing was PBMCs. The nucleotide sequence reads TGCGCCAGCAGCTTGGATCTGTCGGGACACATGGACTACGAGCAGTACTTC. Its coded protein is CASSLDLSGHMDYEQYF.